The 30 T cell receptor beta chains in this list originate from one sample, sequenced in a study of T cell repertoires in cytomegalovirus infection. Each CDR3 protein is one row after TCRdb ran MiXCR on the reads. The sample yields 200,000 to 250,000 distinct CDR3 sequences, roughly 20% seen once. The source material was CD8+ T cells from PBMCs. These receptors came from a human donor in good health (CMV status not recorded). Some clones in this sample may be carry-over from other donors' samples.

The V gene is TRBV4-1, the J gene TRBJ2-7; TRBD1 agrees at 9 bases. Germline V lookup: CDR1 MGHRA, CDR2 YSYEKL. The CDR3 sequence is 16 residues long. J gave up 5 bases and V 2 bases, and 10 bases lay outside the gene matches. The CDR3: CASSQSTLTGGNEQYF. CDR3 nucleotide sequence: TGCGCCAGCAGCCAAAGCACCTTGACAGGGGGTAACGAGCAGTACTTC.

This clonotype was found many times. The chain joins TRBV12-3 or TRBV12-4 to TRBJ1-5; D call uncertain. V lost 7 bases and J 2 bases, leaving 18 bases between the germline ends. CDR3 length: 16 residues. The CDR3 is CASTFGLTLGNQPQHF. The CDR3 nucleotides read TGTGCCAGCACCTTTGGACTGACATTGGGCAATCAGCCCCAGCATTTT.

This clonotype was recorded a few times. This chain links TRBV10-3 with TRBJ1-5; the D is unclear. Germline-derived CDR1 and CDR2 are ENHRY and SYGVKD. Trimming shortened V by 2 bases and J by 4 bases, and 12 bases separated the two germline ends. CDR3 length: 15 residues. The CDR3 sequence is CAISETPAENQPQHF. CDR3 nucleotide sequence: TGTGCCATCAGTGAGACGCCAGCCGAGAATCAGCCCCAGCATTTT.

This clonotype was recorded at least ten times. The V call is TRBV20-1, the J call TRBJ2-4; no reliable D call. Germline V lookup: CDR1 DFQATT, CDR2 SNEGSKA (reference sequence). The CDR3 is 14 residues long. V lost 1 base and J 5 bases, leaving 12 bases between the germline ends. CDR3 amino acids: CSARGGNMENIQYF. In DNA, the CDR3 is TGCAGTGCTAGAGGGGGTAACATGGAAAACATTCAGTACTTC.

This clonotype was counted a few times. The chain employs TRBV7-6 and TRBJ2-5; the D is unclear. Trimming took off 0 bases at V and 2 bases at J, with 7 bases between the two ends. The CDR3 sequence is 14 residues long. Germline loops: CDR1 SGHVS, CDR2 FNYEAQ. In nucleotides, the CDR3 is TGTGCCAGCAGCTTAGCGGCACCTCAAGAGACCCAGTACTTC. It encodes CASSLAAPQETQYF. Based on the CDR3 plus reference TRBV7-6 and TRBJ2-5, the full variable domain is GAGVSQSPRYKVTKRGQDVALRCDPISGHVSLYWYRQALGQGPEFLTYFNYEAQQDKSGLPNDRFSAERPEGSISTLTIQRTEQRDSAMYRCASSLAAPQETQYFGPGTRLLVL.

Comments on this clonotype: Mismatch with germline at one junction end may stem from a read error. This chain links TRBV4-1 with TRBJ2-1; D is possibly TRBD1 or TRBD2 (5 bases each). Germline CDR1 is MGHRA and CDR2 is YSYEKL. This CDR3 has 15 residues. The CDR3 loop is CAGSPGPGPYNEQFF. As DNA, the CDR3 is TGCGCCGGCAGCCCCGGTCCGGGGCCCTACAATGAGCAGTTCTTC.

With respect to this clonotype: A read error is likely, as this CDR3 ends without the conserved phenylalanine or tryptophan. V is TRBV29-1 and J is TRBJ2-7; 10 bases are a match to TRBD2. The CDR3 has 14 residues. The germline V gene has CDR1 SQVTM and CDR2 ANQGSEA. Unmatched junction bases numbered 5, after V lost 4 bases and J lost 2 bases. CDR3 coding DNA: TGCAGCGTTGGGGGTAGCGGGGGGCCCTACGAGCAGTACCTC. As protein: CSVGGSGGPYEQYL.

The chain has TRBV28 and TRBJ2-1; 11 bases agree with TRBD2. Germline V gives CDR1 MDHEN, CDR2 SYDVKM. V trimming: 3 bases; J trimming: 0 bases; junction bases outside the gene matches: 10. This CDR3 comprises 19 residues. The CDR3, as DNA: TGTGCCAGCAGTTTTTTGGGACTAGCGGATGACAGCTCCTACAATGAGCAGTTCTTC. It translates to CASSFLGLADDSSYNEQFF.

This clonotype was found a few times. J is TRBJ2-7 and V is TRBV7-8; D may be TRBD2 (5 bases). Germline-derived CDR1 and CDR2 are SGHVS and FQNEAQ. This CDR3 has 14 amino acids. The V end was cut by 6 bases, the J end by 0 bases, with 12 bases between. The CDR3 spells CASRSWESSYEQYF. The DNA of the CDR3 is TGTGCCAGCAGATCGTGGGAGAGCTCCTACGAGCAGTACTTC. Supplemented by reference TRBV7-8 and TRBJ2-7, the full variable domain reads GAGVSQSPRYKVAKRGQDVALRCDPISGHVSLFWYQQALGQGPEFLTYFQNEAQLDKSGLPSDRFFAERPEGSVSTLKIQRTQQEDSAVYLCASRSWESSYEQYFGPGTRLTVT.

The chain employs TRBV5-4 and TRBJ1-1; D is unclear. This CDR3 is built from 12 residues. V lost 2 bases and J 10 bases, leaving 12 bases between the germline ends. Per the germline V gene, CDR1 is SGHNT and CDR2 is YYREEE (reference sequence). This CDR3 is CASSFGPQPAFF. In DNA, the CDR3 is TGTGCCAGCAGCTTCGGACCTCAGCCAGCTTTCTTT.

The J gene is TRBJ2-1, the V gene TRBV7-9, with D unresolved. The germline V and J ends were trimmed by 5 bases and 6 bases, with 17 bases remaining between them. This CDR3 contains 15 residues. Germline V gene sequence: CDR1 SEHNR, CDR2 FQNEAQ (reference sequence). The CDR3 nucleotides are TGTGCCAGCAGCCCATCCGTCTCCCCGTCCAATGAGCAGTTCTTC. Its translation is CASSPSVSPSNEQFF.

This clonotype showed up just a few times. The chain couples TRBV7-6 to TRBJ2-1; either TRBD1 or TRBD2 may fit D (5 bases each). This CDR3 region has 16 residues. The germline gives CDR1 SGHVS, CDR2 FNYEAQ. Trimming pared 3 bases from V and 7 bases from J, leaving 19 bases between. Here the CDR3 reads CASSLGRGPPGNEQFF. CDR3 nucleotide sequence: TGTGCCAGCAGCTTGGGCCGGGGCCCGCCGGGAAATGAGCAGTTCTTC.

This clonotype was recorded at least ten times. The V and J genes are TRBV7-8 and TRBJ2-2; TRBD2 matches at 9 bases. V lost 5 bases and J lost 0; bases outside the gene matches: 19. CDR1 and CDR2 from the germline V gene are SGHVS and FQNEAQ. The CDR3 is made up of 21 amino acids. The CDR3 region has the DNA TGTGCCAGCAGCCTTCCGGGAGATAGCGGGGGACAATCCGCGAACACCGGGGAGCTGTTTTTT. Its protein product is CASSLPGDSGGQSANTGELFF.

The rearrangement uses TRBV10-3 and TRBJ2-7; TRBD1 matches at 9 bases. The trim removed 10 bases at V and 3 bases at J, leaving 13 bases unmatched. CDR3 length equals 15 residues. Germline V gene data show CDR1 as ENHRY and CDR2 as SYGVKD. The CDR3 DNA is TGTGCCAGCGGACTTATACGGGACAGGGACTACGAGCAGTACTTC. Its protein product is CASGLIRDRDYEQYF.

This clonotype was counted at least ten times. The V call is TRBV7-2, the J call TRBJ2-5; 8 nucleotides align to TRBD2. CDR1 is SGHTA, CDR2 FQGNSA, per germline. This CDR3 comprises 14 residues. Germline trimming cut 4 bases from V and 5 bases from J; bases unmatched to any gene: 6. The CDR3 coding sequence is TGTGCCAGCAGCTCCGGGGGGGGCAGGGAGACCCAGTACTTC. This codes for CASSSGGGRETQYF.

In its sample, this clonotype was seen many times. The gene calls are TRBV7-8 and TRBJ1-4, with 7 bases fitting TRBD1. The trim removed 4 bases at V and 4 bases at J, leaving 3 bases unmatched. Germline V lookup: CDR1 SGHVS, CDR2 FQNEAQ. CDR3 size: 14 residues. CDR3 amino acids: CASSSDRNNEKLFF. For the CDR3, the DNA is TGTGCCAGCAGCTCGGACAGGAATAATGAAAAACTGTTTTTT.

The chain combines TRBV29-1 with TRBJ2-7; no clear D. The V end was cut by 6 bases, the J end by 5 bases, with 17 bases between. CDR3 length equals 13 residues. Germline-derived CDR1 and CDR2 are SQVTM and ANQGSEA. For the CDR3, the DNA is TGCAGCGTGAGAGTCGGTCTGATGGACGAGCAGTACTTC. Residues: CSVRVGLMDEQYF.

The chain joins TRBV28 to TRBJ2-3, with 12 bases aligning to TRBD2. This CDR3 region has 14 residues. CDR1 and CDR2 from the germline V gene are MDHEN and SYDVKM. J lost 4 bases, V lost 8 bases, and 4 bases had no gene match. For the CDR3, the DNA is TGTGCCAGCTCCGCTAGCGGGGGGGCAGATACGCAGTATTTT. Residues: CASSASGGADTQYF.

This chain joins TRBV20-1 and TRBJ1-4; D possibly corresponds to TRBD1 (6 bases). Germline values: CDR1 DFQATT, CDR2 SNEGSKA (reference sequence). The V end lost 5 bases, the J end lost 10 bases, and 20 bases lay between the germline ends. The CDR3 has 14 residues. The CDR3 region has the DNA TGCAGTGCTTGGACCGGGACAACTGGTGGAAAACTGTTTTTT. Its translation is CSAWTGTTGGKLFF.

This clonotype was recorded many times. The rearrangement links TRBV28 to TRBJ2-6, with no clear D. V was cut by 4 bases and J by 3 bases, with 13 bases left in between. Germline CDR1 and CDR2: MDHEN and SYDVKM. The CDR3 spans 16 residues. CDR3 sequence: CASSSLMGDGANVLTF. The CDR3 region has the DNA TGTGCCAGCAGTTCCCTCATGGGCGATGGGGCCAACGTCCTGACTTTC.

CDR3 sequence (DNA): TGCAGTGCTAGAGATGGCAGACAGGGAGACGATACGCAGTATTTT. It codes for CSARDGRQGDDTQYF. The chain joins TRBV20-1 to TRBJ2-3; 7 bases agree with TRBD1. Germline-derived CDR1 and CDR2 are DFQATT and SNEGSKA (reference sequence). V lost 0 bases and J lost 6; bases outside the gene matches: 9. This CDR3 region has 15 residues.

The V gene is TRBV9, the J gene TRBJ1-2, with D possibly matching TRBD1 (5 bases). The CDR3 is made up of 15 amino acids. Trimming stripped 0 bases from V and 6 bases from J, with 15 bases between. The V gene's germline CDR1 is SGDLS and CDR2 YYNGEE. For the CDR3, the DNA is TGTGCCAGCAGCGTAGTCACAGGCAGCCTCGATGGCTACACCTTC. This translates into CASSVVTGSLDGYTF.

The chain is built from TRBV14 and TRBJ2-5; D gene unclear. Trimming removed 1 base at V and 1 base at J, with 10 bases between. Germline V gives CDR1 SGHDN, CDR2 FVKESK. The CDR3 length is 15 residues. The CDR3 is CASSQVESVQETQYF. CDR3 bases: TGTGCCAGCAGCCAAGTGGAATCAGTCCAAGAGACCCAGTACTTC.

Comment on this clonotype: This could be a read error, since a much larger clone is one nucleotide away. The rearrangement links TRBV7-9 to TRBJ1-6; no reliable D call. CDR3 size: 16 residues. Germline V gene data show CDR1 as SEHNR and CDR2 as FQNEAQ (reference sequence). The chain's CDR3 is CASSLSWNADNSPHHF. Written as DNA, the CDR3 is TGTGCCAGCAGCCTATCTTGGAACGCTGATAATTCACCCCACCACTTT.

This clonotype has more than one count but fewer than ten. This chain joins TRBV5-4 and TRBJ1-1; 7 bases line up with TRBD1. The CDR3 extends over 15 amino acids. From germline, CDR1 is SGHNT and CDR2 YYREEE (reference sequence). Unmatched junction bases numbered 7, after V lost 4 bases and J lost 1 base. CDR3 nucleotide sequence: TGTGCCAGCAGCCAACTGGGACAGACGAACACTGAAGCTTTCTTT. It yields the protein CASSQLGQTNTEAFF. Based on the CDR3 plus reference TRBV5-4 and TRBJ1-1, the full variable domain is ETGVTQSPTHLIKTRGQQVTLRCSSQSGHNTVSWYQQALGQGPQFIFQYYREEENGRGNFPPRFSGLQFPNYSSELNVNALELDDSALYLCASSQLGQTNTEAFFGQGTRLTVV.

This clonotype was recorded a few times. This sequence joins TRBV19 and TRBJ2-7, with 7 nucleotides matching TRBD1. After removal of 3 bases from V and 4 bases from J, the junction contained 6 bases not matched to a gene. Germline V lookup: CDR1 LNHDA, CDR2 SQIVND (reference sequence). The CDR3 extends over 14 amino acids. The CDR3 protein is CASSMAGTAYEQYF. CDR3 DNA: TGTGCCAGTAGTATGGCAGGGACAGCGTACGAGCAGTACTTC.

The sample holds many counts of this clonotype. The DNA of the CDR3 is TGTGCCAGCAGCTTAGCGTGGGTAGCGGGGGGGCCGGAAGATACGCAGTATTTT. Protein product: CASSLAWVAGGPEDTQYF. V is TRBV7-8 and J is TRBJ2-3, with 11 bases matching TRBD2. Germline V CDR1 and CDR2: SGHVS, FQNEAQ. This CDR3 is 18 amino acids long. Losses at the gene ends were 0 bases for V and 5 bases for J; bases not matched to a gene: 10.

This clonotype was observed a few times. J is TRBJ1-1 and V is TRBV6-2 or TRBV6-3; D not certain. The CDR3 consists of 16 residues. V was shortened by 6 bases and J by 0 bases, with 17 bases between the two germline ends. Germline CDR1 and CDR2: MNHEY and SVGEGT. The CDR3 reads CASSRGVSEMNTEAFF. The CDR3 bases are TGTGCCAGCAGCCGAGGCGTCAGCGAAATGAACACTGAAGCTTTCTTT.

This clonotype was counted at least ten times. The chain has TRBV28 and TRBJ2-1; D possibly corresponds to TRBD2 (5 bases). The CDR3 is 14 amino acids. Germline V lookup: CDR1 MDHEN, CDR2 SYDVKM. V was clipped by 2 bases and J by 8 bases, with 13 bases between them. The chain's CDR3 is CASSLEEGSDEQFF. CDR3 DNA sequence: TGTGCCAGCAGTTTAGAAGAGGGTTCGGATGAGCAGTTCTTC.

This rearrangement joins TRBV19 to TRBJ2-1, with a tentative D call TRBD1 (5 bases). Germline lookup yields CDR1 LNHDA and CDR2 SQIVND (reference sequence). The V end was cut by 3 bases, the J end by 2 bases, with 14 bases between. This CDR3 is built from 16 residues. The CDR3 here is CASSMLALGAYNEQFF. Written as DNA, the CDR3 is TGTGCCAGTAGTATGTTAGCCTTAGGGGCCTACAATGAGCAGTTCTTC.